This T cell receptor beta chain was found in a study of STAT5B mutations in CD4+ large granular lymphocyte leukemia. Measured with immunoSEQ multiplex PCR; TCRdb has only the in-frame clones, and not every one. The data contain fewer than 50,000 clones, 80% to 90% of them seen just once; the ten biggest clones take up about 2.5%. This clone appeared a few times. This TCR was sampled from a human donor in good health. The specimen sequenced was CD4+ T cells from blood buffy coats.

CDR3 amino acids: CASSQQRRGYTF. DNA of the CDR3: TGTGCCAGCAGCCAACAGCGGCGAGGCTACACCTTC. V gene TRBV2 combines with J gene TRBJ1-2; D ambiguous. The CDR3 extends over 12 amino acids. The germline gives CDR1 SNHLY, CDR2 FYNNEI. V was clipped by 6 bases and J by 8 bases, with 13 bases between them.